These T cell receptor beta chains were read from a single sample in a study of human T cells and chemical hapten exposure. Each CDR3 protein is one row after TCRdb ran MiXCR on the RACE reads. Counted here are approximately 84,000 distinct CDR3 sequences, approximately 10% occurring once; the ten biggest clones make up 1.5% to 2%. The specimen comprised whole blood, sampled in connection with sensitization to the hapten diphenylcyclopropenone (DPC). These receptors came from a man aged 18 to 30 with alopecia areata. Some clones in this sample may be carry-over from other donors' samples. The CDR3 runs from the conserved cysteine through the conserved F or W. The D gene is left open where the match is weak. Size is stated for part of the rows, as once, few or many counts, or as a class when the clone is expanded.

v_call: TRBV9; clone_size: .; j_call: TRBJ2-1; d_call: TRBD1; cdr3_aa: CASSVSGQDNEQFF; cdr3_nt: TGTGCCAGCAGCGTATCCGGACAGGACAATGAGCAGTTCTTC
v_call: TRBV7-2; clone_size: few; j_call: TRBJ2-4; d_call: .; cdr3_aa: CASSLQTSKNIQYF; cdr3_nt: TGTGCCAGCAGCCTTCAGACGTCCAAAAACATTCAGTACTTC
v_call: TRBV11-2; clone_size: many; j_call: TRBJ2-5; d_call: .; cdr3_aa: CASSLGGSEETQYF; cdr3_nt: TGTGCCAGCAGCTTAGGCGGTAGCGAGGAGACCCAGTACTTC
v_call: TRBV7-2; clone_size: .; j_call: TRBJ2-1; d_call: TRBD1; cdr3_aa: CASSLSGTAYNEQFF; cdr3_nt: TGTGCCAGCAGCTTATCCGGGACAGCCTACAATGAGCAGTTCTTC
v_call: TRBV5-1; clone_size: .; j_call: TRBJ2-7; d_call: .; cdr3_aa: CASSFRTANYEQYF; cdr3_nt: TGCGCCAGCAGCTTCAGGACAGCCAACTACGAGCAGTACTTC
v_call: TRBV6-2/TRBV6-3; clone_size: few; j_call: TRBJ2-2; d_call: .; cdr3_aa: CASSYSYTGELFF; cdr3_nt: TGTGCCAGCAGTTACTCTTACACCGGGGAGCTGTTTTTT
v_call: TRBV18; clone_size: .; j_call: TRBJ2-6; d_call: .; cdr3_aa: CASSPAVRGSSGTNVLTF; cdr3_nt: TGTGCCAGCTCACCGGCTGTCAGGGGTTCGTCTGGGACCAACGTCCTGACTTTC
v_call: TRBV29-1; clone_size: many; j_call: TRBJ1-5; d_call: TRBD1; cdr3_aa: CSVAGDRNNQPQHF; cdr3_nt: TGCAGCGTCGCCGGGGACAGGAATAATCAGCCCCAGCATTTT
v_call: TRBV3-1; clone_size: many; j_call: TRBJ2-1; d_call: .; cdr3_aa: CASSQEGNEQFF; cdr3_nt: TGCGCCAGCAGCCAAGAGGGTAATGAGCAGTTCTTC
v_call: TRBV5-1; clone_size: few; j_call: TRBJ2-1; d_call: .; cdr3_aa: CASSLEVYNEQFF; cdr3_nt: TGCGCCAGCAGCTTGGAAGTTTACAATGAGCAGTTCTTC
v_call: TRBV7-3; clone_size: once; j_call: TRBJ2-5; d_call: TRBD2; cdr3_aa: CASSLNLAGVETQYF; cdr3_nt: TGTGCCAGCAGCTTAAACCTAGCGGGGGTAGAGACCCAGTACTTT
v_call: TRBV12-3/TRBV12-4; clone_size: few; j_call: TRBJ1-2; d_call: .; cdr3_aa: CASSFDSTYGYTF; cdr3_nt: TGTGCCAGCAGTTTTGACAGCACCTATGGCTACACCTTC
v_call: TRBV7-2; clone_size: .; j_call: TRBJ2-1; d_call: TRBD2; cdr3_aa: CASSLVLASSYNEQFF; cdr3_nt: TGTGCCAGCAGCTTAGTACTAGCGAGCTCCTACAATGAGCAGTTCTTC
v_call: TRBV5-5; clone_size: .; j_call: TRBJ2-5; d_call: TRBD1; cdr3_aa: CASSPDRGPETQYF; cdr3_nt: TGTGCCAGCAGCCCGGACAGGGGGCCAGAGACCCAGTACTTC
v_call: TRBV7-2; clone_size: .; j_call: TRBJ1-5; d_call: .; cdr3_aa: CASSFIAGGDQPQHF; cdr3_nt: TGTGCCAGCAGCTTTATCGCCGGGGGAGATCAGCCCCAGCATTTT
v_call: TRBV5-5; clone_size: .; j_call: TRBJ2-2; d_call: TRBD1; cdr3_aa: CASSSRDRGAGELFF; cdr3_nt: TGTGCCAGCAGCTCCCGGGACAGGGGGGCCGGGGAGCTGTTTTTT
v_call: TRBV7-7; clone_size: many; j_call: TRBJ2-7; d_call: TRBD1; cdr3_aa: CASSLADRVGEQYF; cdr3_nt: TGTGCCAGCAGCTTAGCGGACAGGGTTGGGGAGCAGTACTTC
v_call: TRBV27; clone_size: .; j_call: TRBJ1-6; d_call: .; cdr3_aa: CASSPWDAVKALHF; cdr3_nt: TGTGCCAGCAGTCCTTGGGACGCTGTAAAGGCCCTCCACTTT
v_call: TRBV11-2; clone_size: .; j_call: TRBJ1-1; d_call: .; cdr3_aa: CASSLVGGRVTEAFF; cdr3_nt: TGTGCCAGCAGCTTAGTGGGGGGCCGGGTCACTGAAGCTTTCTTT
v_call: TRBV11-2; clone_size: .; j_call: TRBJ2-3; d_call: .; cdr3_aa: CASSLTFPRDIRGTDTQYF; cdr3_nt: TGTGCCAGCAGCTTGACTTTTCCCCGGGACATCCGTGGCACAGATACGCAGTATTTT
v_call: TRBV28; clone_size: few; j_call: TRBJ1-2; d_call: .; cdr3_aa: CASSLEYGYTF; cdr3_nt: TGTGCCAGCAGTTTAGAGTATGGCTACACCTTC
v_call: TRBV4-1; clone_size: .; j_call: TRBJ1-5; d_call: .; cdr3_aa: CASSQVGVGQPQHF; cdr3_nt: TGCGCCAGCAGCCAAGTAGGGGTCGGTCAGCCCCAGCATTTT
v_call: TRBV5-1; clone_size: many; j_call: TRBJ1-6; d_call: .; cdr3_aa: CASSRGVEIYNSPLHF; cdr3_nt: TGCGCCAGCAGCCGCGGTGTTGAAATTTATAATTCACCCCTCCACTTT
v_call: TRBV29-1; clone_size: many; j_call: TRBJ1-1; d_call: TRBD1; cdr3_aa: CSVEEGARTEAFF; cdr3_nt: TGCAGCGTAGAAGAGGGGGCGCGCACTGAAGCTTTCTTT
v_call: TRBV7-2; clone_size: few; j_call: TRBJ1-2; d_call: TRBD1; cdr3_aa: CASTKTDRPNYGYTF; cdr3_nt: TGTGCCAGCACCAAAACGGACAGGCCTAACTATGGCTACACCTTC